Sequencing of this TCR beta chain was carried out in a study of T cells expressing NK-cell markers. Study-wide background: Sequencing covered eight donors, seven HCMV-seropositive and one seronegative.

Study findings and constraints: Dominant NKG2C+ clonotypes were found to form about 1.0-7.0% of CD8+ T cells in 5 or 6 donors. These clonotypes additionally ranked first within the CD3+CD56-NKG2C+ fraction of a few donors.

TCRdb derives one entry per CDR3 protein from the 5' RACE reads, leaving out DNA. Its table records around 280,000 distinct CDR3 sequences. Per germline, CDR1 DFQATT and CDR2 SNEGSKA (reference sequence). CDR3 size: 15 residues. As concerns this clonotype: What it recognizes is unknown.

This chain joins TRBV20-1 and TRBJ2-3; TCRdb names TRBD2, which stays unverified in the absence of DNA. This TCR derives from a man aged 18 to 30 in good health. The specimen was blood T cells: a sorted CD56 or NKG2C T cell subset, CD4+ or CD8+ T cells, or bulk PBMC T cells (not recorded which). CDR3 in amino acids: CSASPLAGVMYTQYF.